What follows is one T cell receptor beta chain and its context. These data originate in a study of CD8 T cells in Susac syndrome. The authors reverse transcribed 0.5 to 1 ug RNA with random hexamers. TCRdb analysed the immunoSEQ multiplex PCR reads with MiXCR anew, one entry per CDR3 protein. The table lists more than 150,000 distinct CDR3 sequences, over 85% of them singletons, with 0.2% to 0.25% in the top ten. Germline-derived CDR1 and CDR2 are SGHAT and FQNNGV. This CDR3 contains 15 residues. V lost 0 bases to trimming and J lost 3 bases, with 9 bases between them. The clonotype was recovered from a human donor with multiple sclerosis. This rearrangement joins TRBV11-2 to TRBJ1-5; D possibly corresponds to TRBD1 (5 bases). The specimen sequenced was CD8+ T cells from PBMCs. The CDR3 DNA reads TGTGCCAGCAGCTTAGATCGACAGAACAATCAGCCCCAGCATTTT. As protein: CASSLDRQNNQPQHF.